This T cell receptor (beta chain) is drawn from a study of blood T cell repertoires in COVID-19. Turning to the study itself: PBMCs, B-cell-depleted T cells, or T cells provided the cDNA or gDNA that made up the material.

In the original workflow: Estimates of nucleated cell counts were drawn from the amplification of reference gene primers. Clones were read by immunoSEQ multiplex PCR, and TCRdb kept only the in-frame ones, dropping some. The V and J calls and clone size were taken over from that table, and D and trimming were inferred from the DNA. The repertoire holds approximately 140,000 clones, with approximately 89% as singletons. The ends lost 4 bases at V and 0 bases at J; junction bases unmatched: 3. The CDR3 runs to 15 residues. Per germline, CDR1 LNHDA and CDR2 SQIVND (reference sequence). This TCR was recovered from a man aged 55-75 years with active or convalescent COVID-19. This chain connects TRBV19 to TRBJ2-4; 7 bases are a match to TRBD1. Sequenced material: peripheral blood. The CDR3 spells CASSTPGGAKNIQYF. The CDR3 DNA reads as TGTGCCAGTAGTACCCCAGGGGGAGCCAAAAACATTCAGTACTTC. Full variable domain (remainder filled in from reference TRBV19 and TRBJ2-4): DGGITQSPKYLFRKEGQNVTLSCEQNLNHDAMYWYRQDPGQGLRLIYYSQIVNDFQKGDIAEGYSVSREKKESFPLTVTSAQKNPTAFYLCASSTPGGAKNIQYFGAGTRLSVL.